Below, 23 T cell receptor beta chains from the same sample are listed, as sequenced in a study of metastatic and nonmetastatic thyroid tumors. No patient received treatment before thyroid surgery. TCRdb re-called the PCR reads through MiXCR. The sample includes around 70,000 clones, roughly a sixth seen only once; the top ten take 10% to 15%. The sequencing sample was made of blood. The receptor set was obtained from a female donor with papillary thyroid cancer or a benign thyroid nodule (not recorded which). Some clones in this sample may be carry-over from other donors' samples.

This clone was counted ten times or more. The V call is TRBV20-1, the J call TRBJ1-6, with 9 positions matching TRBD1. V was clipped by 2 bases and J by 10 bases; unmatched bases: 9. Germline-derived CDR1 and CDR2 are DFQATT and SNEGSKA (reference sequence). This CDR3 comprises 15 residues. The CDR3 loop reads CSARRSGTGLSPLHF. The CDR3 coding sequence is TGCAGTGCTAGAAGATCCGGGACAGGGCTCTCACCCCTCCACTTT.

The CDR3 loop reads CAIRTRGSSYNEQFF. The CDR3 DNA reads TGTGCCATCAGGACCAGGGGGAGCTCCTACAATGAGCAGTTCTTC. J is TRBJ2-1 and V is TRBV10-3; TRBD1 matches at 7 bases. Germline V gives CDR1 ENHRY, CDR2 SYGVKD. The CDR3 length is 15 residues. The junction had 5 bases not matched to a gene; V was cut back by 6 bases and J by 0 bases.

This clone came up many times. V usage is TRBV20-1 and J usage is TRBJ2-2; 7 bases match TRBD1. Germline assignment: CDR1 DFQATT and CDR2 SNEGSKA (reference sequence). The junction had 11 bases not matched to a gene; V was cut back by 3 bases and J by 4 bases. This CDR3 has 16 amino acids. The chain's CDR3 is CSARVRQGATTGELFF. In nucleotides, the CDR3 is TGCAGTGCTAGGGTTAGACAGGGCGCGACCACCGGGGAGCTGTTTTTT.

The chain recombines TRBV7-6 with TRBJ1-5; D possibly corresponds to TRBD1 (5 bases). The V end lost 1 base, the J end lost 4 bases, and 11 bases lay between the germline ends. This CDR3 contains 15 residues. CDR1 and CDR2 (germline): SGHVS, FNYEAQ. Written as DNA, the CDR3 is TGTGCCAGCAGCTTAGGTGGGGCAGCGAATCAGCCCCAGCATTTT. Protein: CASSLGGAANQPQHF.

This clone was counted only a few times. The J gene is TRBJ2-5, the V gene TRBV5-4, with 14 bases fitting TRBD2. Matching the DNA end better, TRBJ2-7 makes the J call doubtful. There are 22 residues in the CDR3. Germline CDR1 SGHNT, CDR2 YYREEE (reference sequence). The CDR3 nucleotides are TGTGCCAGCAGCTTGGGTCGACTAGCGGGAGGGTTAGAAGGTCGTTCGGCCTACGAGCAGTACTTC. This codes for CASSLGRLAGGLEGRSAYEQYF.

The chain uses TRBV7-2 and TRBJ1-3; D is perhaps TRBD1 (5 bases). Germline values: CDR1 SGHTA, CDR2 FQGNSA. CDR3 length: 13 amino acids. The V end was cut by 5 bases, the J end by 3 bases, with 8 bases between. The CDR3 here is CASSVGLGNTIYF. In nucleotides, the CDR3 is TGTGCCAGCAGCGTGGGACTTGGAAACACCATATATTTT.

This clone occurred many times. The identical CDR3 is also encoded by other nucleotide sequences in the sample. J is TRBJ1-4 and V is TRBV27, with unresolved D. The germline V and J ends were trimmed by 3 bases and 12 bases, with 8 bases remaining between them. CDR3 length: 11 residues. Looked up from germline, CDR1 is MNHEY and CDR2 is SMNVEV (reference sequence). The CDR3: CASSFLGELFF. The CDR3 DNA follows: TGTGCCAGCAGTTTTCTAGGTGAACTGTTTTTT.

This clone was seen many times. The chain is built from TRBV14 and TRBJ1-3; TRBD1 agrees at 10 bases. The ends lost 4 bases at V and 4 bases at J; junction bases unmatched: 7. The length of the CDR3 is 16 residues. Germline CDR1 SGHDN, CDR2 FVKESK. The chain's CDR3 is CASSRTTGGPGNTIYF. The CDR3 coding sequence is TGTGCCAGCAGCCGCACGACAGGGGGCCCCGGAAACACCATATATTTT.

This clone has at least ten counts. The chain links TRBV30 to TRBJ1-3; a possible D gene is TRBD1 (6 bases). The germline CDR1 and CDR2 sequences are GTSNPN and SVGIG (reference sequence). V lost 2 bases and J lost 3, with 14 bases in between. The CDR3 extends over 15 amino acids. CDR3 bases: TGTGCCTGGAGTCCCACGGGGGCAGGTGGAAACACCATATATTTT. This translates into CAWSPTGAGGNTIYF. Filled out from reference TRBV30 and TRBJ1-3, the complete variable domain reads SQTIHQWPATLVQPVGSPLSLECTVEGTSNPNLYWYRQAAGRGLQLLFYSVGIGQISSEVPQNLSASRPQDRQFILSSKKLLLSDSGFYLCAWSPTGAGGNTIYFGEGSWLTVV.

The chain couples TRBV6-1 to TRBJ1-2; D is ambiguous. V was pared by 10 bases and J by 7 bases, with 10 bases between. Germline V gene data show CDR1 as MNHNS and CDR2 as SASEGT. The CDR3 is 10 residues long. CDR3 nucleotides: TGTGCCATTACTAGGTCTGGCTACACCTTC. Amino acids: CAITRSGYTF.

At least ten counts were recorded for this clone. The chain combines TRBV4-1 with TRBJ2-3; 10 bases are a match to TRBD2. The length of the CDR3 is 19 residues. With V trimmed by 1 base and J by 2 bases, 12 bases remained unmatched. Germline CDR1 reads MGHRA; CDR2 reads YSYEKL. CDR3 bases: TGCGCCAGCAGCCAAGGGACTAGCGGTGCCAAAATTCCCACAGATACGCAGTATTTT. Amino acids: CASSQGTSGAKIPTDTQYF.

This clone was counted ten times or more. The V gene is TRBV6-2 or TRBV6-3, the J gene TRBJ2-2; 12 bases map to TRBD2. Germline V CDR1 and CDR2: MNHEY, SVGEGT. This CDR3 has 16 amino acids. J was trimmed by 5 bases and V by 4 bases; bases with no gene match: 5. CDR3 residues: CASSSTSGSWTGELFF. The CDR3 nucleotides are TGTGCCAGCAGTTCGACTAGCGGGAGCTGGACCGGGGAGCTGTTTTTT.

This clone was seen more than once but under ten times. A read error is possible here, since a much larger clone lies one base away. Other DNA sequences within the sample encode an identical CDR3. The chain is built from TRBV6-1 and TRBJ2-7; 10 bases agree with TRBD2. The V and J ends lost 7 bases and 6 bases, in that order; junction bases with no gene match: 12. Germline V CDR1 and CDR2: MNHNS, SASEGT. The CDR3 has 15 amino acids. The CDR3 nucleotides are TGTGCCAGCAATCCGCTAGCGGGAGTCCCCTGCGAGCAGTACTTC. Its protein is CASNPLAGVPCEQYF.

This clone occurred many times. The chain carries TRBV19 and TRBJ1-5; D is uncertain. V was clipped by 0 bases and J by 4 bases, with 10 bases between them. Looked up from germline, CDR1 is LNHDA and CDR2 is SQIVND (reference sequence). This CDR3 is built from 15 residues. DNA of the CDR3: TGTGCCAGTAGTATAGAAGGGTTCCGAAATCAGCCCCAGCATTTT. It yields the protein CASSIEGFRNQPQHF.

The sample holds many counts of this clone. J is TRBJ1-2 and V is TRBV5-1, with 8 bases aligning to TRBD1. The V gene end was trimmed by 3 bases and the J gene end by 5 bases; junction bases not matched to a gene: 3. Germline V lookup: CDR1 SGHRS, CDR2 YFSETQ. The CDR3 totals 13 residues. The CDR3 nucleotides are TGCGCCAGCAGCTCGACAGGGGAGTATGGCTACACCTTC. Translating it yields CASSSTGEYGYTF.

In its sample, this clone was seen a few times. CDR3 nucleotides: TGTGCCAGTAGCACAGCGGGAGGGGGAGATACGCAGTATTTT. Its protein is CASSTAGGGDTQYF. The chain joins TRBV19 to TRBJ2-3; 10 nucleotides agree with TRBD2. The CDR3 sequence is 14 residues long. Germline loops: CDR1 LNHDA, CDR2 SQIVND (reference sequence). The V segment lost 6 bases and the J segment 5 bases; nucleotides outside the gene matches: 5.

There are many counts of this clone. The chain joins TRBV5-1 to TRBJ2-1; possibly TRBD2 for D (6 bases). V was clipped by 1 base and J by 7 bases, with 15 bases between them. Germline V lookup: CDR1 SGHRS, CDR2 YFSETQ. The CDR3 has 15 amino acids. The chain's CDR3 is CASSLLGAGNNEQFF. The CDR3 DNA sequence: TGCGCCAGCAGCTTGTTAGGAGCGGGCAATAATGAGCAGTTCTTC.

This clone was observed at least ten times. The genes are TRBV18 and TRBJ1-4; D perhaps matches TRBD1 (5 bases). In germline, CDR1 is KGHSH, CDR2 LQKENI. Trimming removed 4 bases from V and 6 bases from J, with 9 bases in between. CDR3 size: 13 residues. This CDR3 is CASSLGTDEKLFF. The CDR3 DNA follows: TGTGCCAGCTCACTGGGGACGGATGAAAAACTGTTTTTT.

This clone has ten or more counts. The chain has TRBV20-1 and TRBJ2-7, with 7 bases that match TRBD2. V shed 2 bases and J 2 bases; nucleotides not matched to a gene: 3. The CDR3 covers 13 residues. Germline V lookup: CDR1 DFQATT, CDR2 SNEGSKA (reference sequence). The CDR3 loop reads CSARLAETYEQYF. The CDR3 DNA reads TGCAGTGCTAGACTAGCGGAGACCTACGAGCAGTACTTC.

This clone was seen many times. The CDR3 nucleotides read TGCGCCAGCAGCTTGGGCTCTAACACTGAAGCTTTCTTT. It translates to CASSLGSNTEAFF. V gene TRBV5-1 combines with J gene TRBJ1-1; D is unresolved. The germline V and J ends were trimmed by 0 bases and 2 bases, with 5 bases remaining between them. The CDR3 covers 13 residues. Germline values: CDR1 SGHRS, CDR2 YFSETQ.

The chain couples TRBV3-1 to TRBJ2-1; D gene ambiguous. CDR1 is LGHDT, CDR2 YNNKEL, per germline (reference sequence). Trimming removed 2 bases from V and 9 bases from J, with 11 bases in between. The CDR3 spans 13 residues. The CDR3 spells CASSQSRVAEQFF. CDR3 sequence (DNA): TGTGCCAGCAGCCAAAGCCGGGTGGCTGAGCAGTTCTTC.

This clone was seen a handful of times. A much larger clone differs by one base, so this may be a read error. The chain uses TRBV6-5 and TRBJ2-3, with a weak D call TRBD1 (5 bases). This CDR3 has 16 residues. Germline lookup yields CDR1 MNHEY and CDR2 SVGAGI. CDR3: CAGSYSPSTGTDTQYF. The DNA of the CDR3 is TGTGCCGGCAGTTACTCACCATCGACAGGCACAGATACGCAGTATTTT.

V usage is TRBV9 and J usage is TRBJ1-1; no clear D gene. The length of the CDR3 is 14 residues. Trimming removed 0 bases at V and 4 bases at J, with 10 bases between. The V gene's germline CDR1 is SGDLS and CDR2 YYNGEE. CDR3 loop: CASSVADVGTEAFF. In DNA form, the CDR3 reads TGTGCCAGCAGCGTAGCTGACGTTGGCACTGAAGCTTTCTTT.